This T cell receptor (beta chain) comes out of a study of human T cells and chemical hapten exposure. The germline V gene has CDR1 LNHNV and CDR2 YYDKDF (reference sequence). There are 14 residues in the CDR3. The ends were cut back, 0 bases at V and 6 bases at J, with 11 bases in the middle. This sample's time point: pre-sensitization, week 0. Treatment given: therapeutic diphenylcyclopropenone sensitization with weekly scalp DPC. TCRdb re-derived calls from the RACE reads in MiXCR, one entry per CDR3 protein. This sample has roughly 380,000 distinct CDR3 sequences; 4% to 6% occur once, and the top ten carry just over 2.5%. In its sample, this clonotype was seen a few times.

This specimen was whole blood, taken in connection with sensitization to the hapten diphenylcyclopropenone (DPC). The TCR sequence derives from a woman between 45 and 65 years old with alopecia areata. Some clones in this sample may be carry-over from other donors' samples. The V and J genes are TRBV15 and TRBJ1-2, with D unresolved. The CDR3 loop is CATSRERGRDGYTF. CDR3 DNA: TGTGCCACCAGCAGAGAACGGGGAAGGGATGGCTACACCTTC.